Below, 18 T cell receptor beta chains from the same sample are listed, as sequenced in a study of Ad26.COV2.S vaccination and SARS-CoV-2 variants. TCRdb's table, derived via immunoSEQ multiplex PCR, lists solely in-frame clones and lacks some. Of about 680,000 clones in the sample, roughly 90% were seen once. Treatment noted: roughly 18 received Ad26.COV2.S at low or high dose, single or two shots; about 5 received placebo; per-sample allocation not given. Sample collection was performed on day 63 after the first vaccine or placebo injection. Sequences were derived from peripheral blood, sampled in a trial of Ad26.COV2.S vaccine versus placebo. The receptors derive from a person between 18 and 65 years old who received the Ad26.COV2.S COVID-19 vaccine or a placebo.

This chain uses TRBV14 with TRBJ2-5; 8 bases agree with TRBD2. From germline, CDR1 is SGHDN and CDR2 FVKESK. V lost 2 bases to trimming and J lost 5 bases; unmatched junction nucleotides: 10. The CDR3 is 16 residues long. The CDR3 protein is CASSQIGAGVTETQYF. The CDR3 DNA sequence: TGTGCCAGCAGCCAAATAGGAGCGGGAGTAACTGAGACCCAGTACTTC.

The J gene is TRBJ2-5, the V gene TRBV20-1; 8 bases map to TRBD1. Trimming removed 3 bases from V and 3 bases from J; junction bases left unmatched: 3. Looked up from germline, CDR1 is DFQATT and CDR2 is SNEGSKA (reference sequence). This CDR3 is 13 amino acids long. The CDR3 region has the DNA TGCAGTGCTAGTATGACAGGGGAAGAGACCCAGTACTTC. This sequence encodes CSASMTGEETQYF.

This clone was detected once. This chain links TRBV14 with TRBJ2-5; the match to TRBD2 covers 11 bases. The CDR3 has 16 amino acids. The J segment lost 5 bases and the V segment lost 1 base, leaving 6 bases of the junction unmatched. From germline, CDR1 is SGHDN and CDR2 FVKESK. In DNA, the CDR3 is TGTGCCAGCAGCCAAGCACTAGCGGGAGCAGGGGAGACCCAGTACTTC. Its translation: CASSQALAGAGETQYF.

This clone was found a few times. The chain carries TRBV3-1 (or the pseudogene TRBV3-2) and TRBJ1-1; D gene uncertain. V lost 5 bases and J lost 3, with 10 bases in between. Germline CDR1 reads LGHDT; CDR2 reads YNNKEL (reference sequence). The CDR3 loop spans 13 amino acids. CDR3 DNA sequence: TGTGCCAGCAGCTCGAGGGTCGACACTGAAGCTTTCTTT. This codes for CASSSRVDTEAFF.

J is TRBJ1-1 and V is TRBV13; TRBD1 agrees at 10 bases. J was trimmed by 1 base and V by 5 bases; bases with no gene match: 10. The CDR3 has 17 residues. Germline V lookup: CDR1 PRHDT, CDR2 FYEKMQ (reference sequence). The CDR3 region has the DNA TGTGCCAGCAGCCCACTCGGGACAGGGGTAGGGAACACTGAAGCTTTCTTT. The encoded protein is CASSPLGTGVGNTEAFF.

This sequence joins TRBV14 and TRBJ2-1; 9 bases align to TRBD2. Germline V gives CDR1 SGHDN, CDR2 FVKESK. CDR3 length equals 15 residues. J lost 4 bases, V lost 1 base, and 2 bases had no gene match. CDR3 nucleotides: TGTGCCAGCAGCCAAGGTCTAGCGGGGTACAATGAGCAGTTCTTC. This sequence encodes CASSQGLAGYNEQFF. The whole variable domain, filled in from reference TRBV14 and TRBJ2-1, reads EAGVTQFPSHSVIEKGQTVTLRCDPISGHDNLYWYRRVMGKEIKFLLHFVKESKQDESGMPNNRFLAERTGGTYSTLKVQPAELEDSGVYFCASSQGLAGYNEQFFGPGTRLTVL.

V usage is TRBV12-3 or TRBV12-4 and J usage is TRBJ1-5; TRBD1 might be the D (6 bases). The CDR3 sequence is 13 residues long. V lost 1 base and J 7 bases, leaving 8 bases between the germline ends. DNA of the CDR3: TGTGCCAGCAGTTTAGGGGGGCGACAGCCCCAGCATTTT. Protein: CASSLGGRQPQHF.

V is TRBV2 and J is TRBJ2-6; possibly TRBD1 for D (6 bases). The V and J ends lost 2 bases and 0 bases respectively, with 8 bases between them. CDR3 length: 16 residues. Per germline, CDR1 SNHLY and CDR2 FYNNEI. The CDR3 reads CASSETGHSGANVLTF. In DNA form, the CDR3 reads TGTGCCAGCAGTGAAACAGGGCACTCTGGGGCCAACGTCCTGACTTTC.

On this clone itself: This specimen includes other DNA sequences encoding the same CDR3. V gene TRBV5-1 combines with J gene TRBJ1-5; D ambiguous. Germline loops: CDR1 SGHRS, CDR2 YFSETQ. V lost 0 bases, J lost 3 bases, and 7 bases lay in between. CDR3 length equals 14 residues. Here the CDR3 DNA reads TGCGCCAGCAGCTTGGACGGGGTCAATCAGCCCCAGCATTTT. It codes for CASSLDGVNQPQHF.

The chain's CDR3 is CASSAGGGGGKTQYF. The CDR3 DNA reads TGTGCCAGCAGCGCGGGGGGCGGAGGCGGAAAGACCCAGTACTTC. The V call is TRBV9, the J call TRBJ2-5; a possible D gene is TRBD2 (7 bases). Germline V gene sequence: CDR1 SGDLS, CDR2 YYNGEE. Trimming cost V 3 bases and J 6 bases, with 18 bases left between them. CDR3 length: 15 residues. The whole variable domain, filled in from reference TRBV9 and TRBJ2-5, reads DSGVTQTPKHLITATGQRVTLRCSPRSGDLSVYWYQQSLDQGLQFLIQYYNGEERAKGNILERFSAQQFPDLHSELNLSSLELGDSALYFCASSAGGGGGKTQYFGPGTRLLVL.

The chain recombines TRBV10-3 with TRBJ2-2; 7 bases are a match to TRBD1. CDR1 is ENHRY and CDR2 is SYGVKD in the germline V gene. This CDR3 region has 14 residues. V lost 6 bases and J lost 6; bases outside the gene matches: 7. The CDR3 region has the DNA TGTGCCATCAGAACGGACAGGTTATCCGGGGAGCTGTTTTTT. Encoded protein: CAIRTDRLSGELFF.

Here the CDR3 reads CAIRQGSSYNEQFF. As DNA, the CDR3 is TGTGCCATCAGGCAGGGCAGCTCCTACAATGAGCAGTTCTTC. This chain uses TRBV10-3 with TRBJ2-1; possible D gene TRBD1, 5 bases. Germline V gives CDR1 ENHRY, CDR2 SYGVKD. The V end was cut by 6 bases, the J end by 0 bases, with 9 bases between. The CDR3 consists of 14 residues.

The genes are TRBV4-3 and TRBJ2-6; 8 positions match TRBD1. The ends lost 0 bases at V and 16 bases at J; junction bases unmatched: 11. The CDR3 runs 15 residues. The germline V gene encodes CDR1 LGHNA and CDR2 YSLEER. The CDR3 DNA reads TGCGCCAGCAGCCAAGATAAGGGGGGACAGGCCAATCTGACTTTC. Amino acids: CASSQDKGGQANLTF.

The genes are TRBV5-6 and TRBJ2-7; D possibly corresponds to TRBD2 (5 bases). This CDR3 comprises 12 residues. Germline V gene data show CDR1 as SGHDT and CDR2 as YYEEEE. Trimming took off 0 bases at V and 8 bases at J, with 9 bases between the two ends. The CDR3 spells CASSLASQKQYF. For the CDR3, the DNA is TGTGCCAGCAGCTTGGCTAGCCAGAAGCAGTACTTC.

The chain is built from TRBV24-1 and TRBJ2-3; TRBD2 might be the D (5 bases). The CDR3 is 15 amino acids. Looked up from germline, CDR1 is KGHDR and CDR2 is SFDVKD. V lost 5 bases, J lost 5 bases, and 16 bases lay in between. This CDR3 reads CATSVPGLGVDTQYF. The DNA of the CDR3 is TGTGCCACCAGTGTCCCTGGACTTGGTGTAGATACGCAGTATTTT.

The CDR3 region is CASSRQVSGNTIYF. DNA for the CDR3: TGTGCCAGCAGCCGTCAGGTCTCTGGAAACACCATATATTTT. The chain joins TRBV3-1 (or the pseudogene TRBV3-2) to TRBJ1-3, with D unresolved. The germline V gene encodes CDR1 LGHDT and CDR2 YNNKEL (reference sequence). The CDR3 totals 14 residues. Trimming pared 4 bases from V and 0 bases from J, leaving 7 bases between.

Note on this clone: The sample holds other DNA sequences that translate to the same CDR3. The chain recombines TRBV30 with TRBJ1-1; 11 nucleotides align to TRBD1. The J segment lost 5 bases and the V segment lost 5 bases, leaving 1 base of the junction unmatched. The CDR3 length is 12 residues. Germline loops: CDR1 GTSNPN, CDR2 SVGIG (reference sequence). Written as DNA, the CDR3 is TGTGCCTGGGGGACAGGGGGGACTGAAGCTTTCTTT. This sequence encodes CAWGTGGTEAFF. Based on the CDR3 plus reference TRBV30 and TRBJ1-1, the full variable domain is SQTIHQWPATLVQPVGSPLSLECTVEGTSNPNLYWYRQAAGRGLQLLFYSVGIGQISSEVPQNLSASRPQDRQFILSSKKLLLSDSGFYLCAWGTGGTEAFFGQGTRLTVV.

Here the CDR3 reads CASSAGTSVGGYTF. CDR3 nucleotides: TGCGCCAGCAGCGCCGGGACGTCGGTCGGCGGCTACACCTTC. The J gene is TRBJ1-2, the V gene TRBV5-1, with D perhaps matching TRBD1 (5 bases). V lost 4 bases and J 8 bases, leaving 18 bases between the germline ends. Looked up from germline, CDR1 is SGHRS and CDR2 is YFSETQ. The CDR3 is made up of 14 amino acids.